The clone carrying this T cell receptor (beta chain) appeared many times. Its antigen is as yet unknown. The data stem from a study of T cell repertoires in cytomegalovirus infection. The overall study: It was the public TCR beta signatures that indicated both CMV infection and matching HLA type.

TCRdb re-derived calls from the reads in MiXCR, one entry per CDR3 protein. The sample gives about 310,000 distinct CDR3 sequences, 20% to 25% of which show up once; 13% is in the top ten. The material was cultured PBMCs, obtained from culture after CMV antigen stimulation. The sequence was collected from a human donor in good health (CMV status not recorded). Some clones in this sample may be carry-over from other donors' samples.

CDR3 bases: TGTGCCAGCAGCCTCGGGGGCAGGAAGATGTTTTTT. This codes for CASSLGGRKMFF. The gene calls are TRBV7-2 and TRBJ1-4; TRBD1 is a possible D gene (6 bases). This CDR3 contains 12 residues. The germline V and J ends were trimmed by 5 bases and 15 bases, with 16 bases remaining between them. Per the germline V gene, CDR1 is SGHTA and CDR2 is FQGNSA.